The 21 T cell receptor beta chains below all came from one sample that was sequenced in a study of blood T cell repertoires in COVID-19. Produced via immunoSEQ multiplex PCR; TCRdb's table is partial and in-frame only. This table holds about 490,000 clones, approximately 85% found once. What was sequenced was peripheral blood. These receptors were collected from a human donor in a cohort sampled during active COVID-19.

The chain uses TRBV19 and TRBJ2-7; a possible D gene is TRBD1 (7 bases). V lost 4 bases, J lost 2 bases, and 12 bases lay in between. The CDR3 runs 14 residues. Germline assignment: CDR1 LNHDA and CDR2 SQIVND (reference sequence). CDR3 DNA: TGTGCCAGTAGTACCCAGGGGGGTACCTACGAGCAGTACTTC. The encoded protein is CASSTQGGTYEQYF.

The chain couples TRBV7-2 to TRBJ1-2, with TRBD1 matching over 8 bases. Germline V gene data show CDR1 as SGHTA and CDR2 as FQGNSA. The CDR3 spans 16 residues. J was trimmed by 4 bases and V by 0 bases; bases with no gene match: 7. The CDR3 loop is CASSLAQGAPLYGYTF. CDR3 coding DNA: TGTGCCAGCAGCTTAGCTCAGGGGGCCCCTCTCTATGGCTACACCTTC.

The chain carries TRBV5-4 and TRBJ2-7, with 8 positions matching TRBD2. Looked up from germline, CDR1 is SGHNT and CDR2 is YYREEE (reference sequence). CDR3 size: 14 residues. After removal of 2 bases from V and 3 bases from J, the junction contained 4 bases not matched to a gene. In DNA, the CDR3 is TGTGCCAGCAGCTTAGGGACTAGGGACTACGAGCAGTACTTC. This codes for CASSLGTRDYEQYF.

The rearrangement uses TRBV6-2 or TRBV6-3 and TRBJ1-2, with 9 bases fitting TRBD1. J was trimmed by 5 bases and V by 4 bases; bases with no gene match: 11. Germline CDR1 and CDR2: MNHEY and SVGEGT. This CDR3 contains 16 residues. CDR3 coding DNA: TGTGCCAGCAGTTGGACACAGGGGGCGCCTAGGTATGGCTACACCTTC. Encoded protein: CASSWTQGAPRYGYTF.

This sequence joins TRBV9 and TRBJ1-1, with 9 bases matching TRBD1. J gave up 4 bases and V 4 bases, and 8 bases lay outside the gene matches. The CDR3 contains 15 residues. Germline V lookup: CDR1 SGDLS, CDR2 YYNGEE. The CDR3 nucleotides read TGTGCCAGCAGCACAGACAGGGGGATGGGCACTGAAGCTTTCTTT. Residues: CASSTDRGMGTEAFF.

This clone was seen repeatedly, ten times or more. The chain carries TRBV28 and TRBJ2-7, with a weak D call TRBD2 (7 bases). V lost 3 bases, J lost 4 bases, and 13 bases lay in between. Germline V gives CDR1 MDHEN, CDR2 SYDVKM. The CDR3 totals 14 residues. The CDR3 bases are TGTGCCAGCAGTTTGGACAGCGGGATATACGAGCAGTACTTC. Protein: CASSLDSGIYEQYF.

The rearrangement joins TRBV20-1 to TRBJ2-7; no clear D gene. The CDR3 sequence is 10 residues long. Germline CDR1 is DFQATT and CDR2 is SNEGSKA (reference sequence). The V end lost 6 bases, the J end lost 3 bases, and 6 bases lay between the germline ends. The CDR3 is CSAASYEQYF. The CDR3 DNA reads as TGCAGTGCAGCGAGCTACGAGCAGTACTTC.

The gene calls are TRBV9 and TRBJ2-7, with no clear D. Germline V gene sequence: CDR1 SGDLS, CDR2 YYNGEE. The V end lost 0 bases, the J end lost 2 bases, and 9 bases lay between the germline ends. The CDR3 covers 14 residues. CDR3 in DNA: TGTGCCAGCAGCGTAGCTACTTCAACCTACGAGCAGTACTTC. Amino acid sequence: CASSVATSTYEQYF.

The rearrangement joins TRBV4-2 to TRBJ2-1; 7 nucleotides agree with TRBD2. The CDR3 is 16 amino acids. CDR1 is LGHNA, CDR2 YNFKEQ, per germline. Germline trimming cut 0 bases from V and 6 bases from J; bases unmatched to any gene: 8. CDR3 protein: CASSQDGGEGPNEQFF. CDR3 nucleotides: TGTGCCAGCAGCCAAGATGGGGGGGAGGGCCCCAATGAGCAGTTCTTC.

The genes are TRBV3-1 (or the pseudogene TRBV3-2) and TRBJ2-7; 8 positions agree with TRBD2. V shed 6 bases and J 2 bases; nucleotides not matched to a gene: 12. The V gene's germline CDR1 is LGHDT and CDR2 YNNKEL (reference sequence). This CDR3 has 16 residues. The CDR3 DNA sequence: TGTGCCAGCAGTCCAACTCGGACTAGCCCAACCTACGAGCAGTACTTC. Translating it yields CASSPTRTSPTYEQYF.

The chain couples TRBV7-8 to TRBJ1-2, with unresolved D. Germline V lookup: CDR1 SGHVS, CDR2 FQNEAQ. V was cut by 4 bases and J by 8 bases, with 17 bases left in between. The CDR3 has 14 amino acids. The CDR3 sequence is CASSSYGVSGGYTF. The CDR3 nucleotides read TGTGCCAGCAGCTCCTACGGAGTATCCGGAGGCTACACCTTC.

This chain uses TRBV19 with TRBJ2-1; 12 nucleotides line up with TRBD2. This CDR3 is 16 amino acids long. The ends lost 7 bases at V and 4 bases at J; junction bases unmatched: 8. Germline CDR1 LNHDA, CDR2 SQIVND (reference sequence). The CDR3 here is CASNPGLAGKYNEQFF. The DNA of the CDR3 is TGTGCCAGTAACCCAGGACTAGCGGGAAAGTACAATGAGCAGTTCTTC.

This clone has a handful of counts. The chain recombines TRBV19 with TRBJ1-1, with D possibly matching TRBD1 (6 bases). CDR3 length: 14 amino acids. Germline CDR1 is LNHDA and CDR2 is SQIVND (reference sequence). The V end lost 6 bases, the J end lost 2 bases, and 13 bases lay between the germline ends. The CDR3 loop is CASSFSGTNTEAFF. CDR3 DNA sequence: TGTGCCAGTAGCTTTAGCGGGACAAACACTGAAGCTTTCTTT.

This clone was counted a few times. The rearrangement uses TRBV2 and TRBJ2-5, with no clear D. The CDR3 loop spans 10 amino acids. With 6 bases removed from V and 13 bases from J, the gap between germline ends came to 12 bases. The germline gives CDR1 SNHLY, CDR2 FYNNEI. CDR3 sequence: CASSPPSPYF. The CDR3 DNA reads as TGTGCCAGCAGCCCCCCGTCTCCGTACTTC.

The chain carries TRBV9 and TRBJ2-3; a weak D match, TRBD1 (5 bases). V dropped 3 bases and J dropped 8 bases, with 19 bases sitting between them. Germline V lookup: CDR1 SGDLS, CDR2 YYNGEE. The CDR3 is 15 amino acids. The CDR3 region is CASSAAGSTAGTQYF. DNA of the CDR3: TGTGCCAGCAGCGCCGCAGGGTCAACGGCAGGTACGCAGTATTTT.

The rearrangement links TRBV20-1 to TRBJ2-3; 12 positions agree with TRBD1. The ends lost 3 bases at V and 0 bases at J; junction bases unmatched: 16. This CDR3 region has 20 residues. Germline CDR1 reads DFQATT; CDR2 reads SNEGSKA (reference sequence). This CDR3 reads CSASTGTGGPQIFSTDTQYF. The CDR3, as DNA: TGCAGTGCTAGTACCGGGACAGGGGGCCCCCAAATCTTTAGCACAGATACGCAGTATTTT.

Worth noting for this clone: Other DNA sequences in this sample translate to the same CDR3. CDR3 sequence: CASSLSTEAFF. The CDR3 DNA reads as TGTGCCAGCAGCCTCAGCACTGAAGCTTTCTTT. The chain recombines TRBV7-9 with TRBJ1-1; D remains ambiguous. The CDR3 spans 11 residues. Germline values: CDR1 SEHNR, CDR2 FQNEAQ (reference sequence). V dropped 5 bases and J dropped 4 bases, with 5 bases sitting between them. The entire variable domain, with the rest obtained from reference TRBV7-9 and TRBJ1-1, is as follows: DTGVSQNPRHKITKRGQNVTFRCDPISEHNRLYWYRQTLGQGPEFLTYFQNEAQLEKSRLLSDRFSAERPKGSFSTLEIQRTEQGDSAMYLCASSLSTEAFFGQGTRLTVV.

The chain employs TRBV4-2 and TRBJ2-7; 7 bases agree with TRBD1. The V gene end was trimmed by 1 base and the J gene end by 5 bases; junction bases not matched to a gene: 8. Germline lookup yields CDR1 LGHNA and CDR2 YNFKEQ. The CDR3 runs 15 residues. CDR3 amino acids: CASSQAQGVENEQYF. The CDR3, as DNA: TGTGCCAGCAGCCAAGCCCAGGGGGTGGAAAACGAGCAGTACTTC.

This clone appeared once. CDR3 DNA: TGCGCCAGCAGCTCGGGACAATTCAACGAGCAGTACTTC. It codes for CASSSGQFNEQYF. The chain carries TRBV5-1 and TRBJ2-7, with TRBD1 as a possible D gene (6 bases). This CDR3 is 13 amino acids long. The germline CDR1 and CDR2 sequences are SGHRS and YFSETQ. Trimming cost V 3 bases and J 5 bases, with 12 bases left between them.

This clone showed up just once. CDR3 region: CASSYGQGWGYTF. The CDR3 DNA is TGTGCCAGCAGTTACGGACAGGGCTGGGGCTACACCTTC. This rearrangement joins TRBV6-2 or TRBV6-3 to TRBJ1-2; 8 nucleotides match TRBD1. Germline values: CDR1 MNHEY, CDR2 SVGEGT. The CDR3 sequence is 13 residues long. Trimming removed 2 bases from V and 8 bases from J; junction bases left unmatched: 4.

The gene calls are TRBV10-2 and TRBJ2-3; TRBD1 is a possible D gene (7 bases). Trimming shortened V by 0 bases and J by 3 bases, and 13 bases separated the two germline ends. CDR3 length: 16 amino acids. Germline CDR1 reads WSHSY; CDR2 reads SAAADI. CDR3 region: CASSESPRGRTDTQYF. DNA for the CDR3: TGCGCCAGCAGTGAGTCGCCCAGGGGGAGGACAGATACGCAGTATTTT.